The source of this TCR beta chain is a study of blood T cells in healthy people across ages. Points from the study as a whole: Correlation between TCR beta diversity and naive T cell percentage was strong.

With respect to this clonotype: The antigen is not known.

Primers used in a second PCR of roughly 7 to 11 cycles were a sample-barcoded 5' primer and a J-beta primer mix. A 12-random-nucleotide template-switch adaptor tagged each cDNA molecule. MiXCR, applied by TCRdb to the 5' RACE reads, yields one record per CDR3 protein. The data contain about 1,500,000 distinct CDR3 sequences, approximately 30% of them singletons. V dropped 3 bases and J dropped 5 bases, with 15 bases sitting between them. The CDR3 is 14 amino acids. The germline V gene encodes CDR1 SGDLS and CDR2 YYNGEE. Ranging in age from about 6 to 90, the donors were healthy Caucasian individuals from Russia.

This TCR was recovered from a woman aged 25 to 39 in good health. V is TRBV9 and J is TRBJ2-7, with D possibly called TRBD1 or TRBD2 (5 bases each). Sequenced material: blood. Here the CDR3 reads CASSAGDGPNEQYF. As DNA, the CDR3 is TGTGCCAGCAGCGCCGGGGACGGACCCAACGAGCAGTACTTC.